These T cell receptor beta chains were read from a single sample in a study of blood T cells in healthy people across ages. TCRdb independently ran MiXCR on the 5' RACE reads; one entry per CDR3 protein. This sample has 920,000 or so distinct CDR3 sequences; around 45% occur once, and the top ten carry approximately 20%. The sequenced sample consisted of blood. These receptors were obtained from a woman between 55 and 75 years old in good health. The CDR3 runs from the conserved cysteine through the conserved F or W. The D gene is left open where the match is weak. Expanded clones are given a class, and other clones once, few, many or no size at all.

>TRBV18|TRBD2|TRBJ2-7|.
CASSPGVGLAGSYEQYF
TGTGCCAGCTCACCCGGGGTAGGACTAGCGGGCTCCTACGAGCAGTACTTC
>TRBV13|.|TRBJ2-7|few
CASSLGSNTDEQYF
TGTGCCAGCAGCTTAGGGTCTAATACTGACGAGCAGTACTTC
>TRBV9|TRBD1|TRBJ1-2|.
CASSEGPGQGSYGYTF
TGTGCCAGCAGCGAGGGACCGGGACAGGGGAGCTATGGCTACACCTTC
>TRBV9|TRBD2|TRBJ2-5|.
CASSPTSGSWSHEQYF
TGTGCCAGCAGCCCCACTAGCGGGAGTTGGTCCCATGAGCAGTACTTC
>TRBV12-3/TRBV12-4|TRBD2|TRBJ2-7|few
CASSPNLAGRAYNEQYF
TGTGCCAGCAGTCCAAACCTAGCGGGTAGAGCCTACAATGAGCAGTACTTC
>TRBV10-3|TRBD1|TRBJ2-7|.
CAIRGQDGSEQYF
TGTGCCATCAGGGGACAGGACGGGAGCGAGCAGTACTTC
>TRBV6-1|.|TRBJ2-3|few
CASSEWEESSTDTQYF
TGTGCCAGCAGTGAATGGGAGGAGTCTAGCACAGATACGCAGTATTTT
>TRBV5-1|TRBD1|TRBJ2-1|.
CASSLAPQGAWEQFF
TGCGCCAGCAGCTTGGCCCCACAGGGGGCGTGGGAGCAGTTCTTC
>TRBV7-2|TRBD2|TRBJ2-1|.
CASSLQRGGYNERFF
TGTGCCAGCAGCCTTCAGCGGGGGGGCTACAATGAGCGGTTCTTC
>TRBV5-1|TRBD2|TRBJ2-1|.
CASSLGPLRESHNEQFF
TGCGCCAGCAGCTTGGGTCCCTTGCGGGAGTCCCACAATGAGCAGTTCTTC
>TRBV20-1|.|TRBJ2-7|few
CSVNADLVYEQYF
TGCAGTGTCAACGCCGATCTGGTGTACGAGCAGTACTTC
>TRBV5-1|TRBD1|TRBJ2-7|.
CASSSVPGQIYEQYF
TGCGCCAGCAGTAGCGTACCGGGACAGATCTACGAGCAGTACTTC
>TRBV11-2|.|TRBJ1-2|.
CASSLSPGRRYGYTF
TGTGCCAGCAGCTTGTCCCCGGGACGAAGATATGGCTACACCTTC
>TRBV7-2|.|TRBJ2-6|many
CASRLSSGANVLTF
TGTGCCAGCCGGCTGAGCTCTGGGGCCAACGTCCTGACTTTC
>TRBV9|.|TRBJ2-5|few
CASSVDLSGTVLETQYF
TGTGCCAGCAGCGTAGATCTAAGCGGGACAGTATTAGAGACCCAGTACTTC
>TRBV20-1|TRBD2|TRBJ2-3|.
CSASPTSGSSDTQYF
TGCAGTGCTAGCCCGACTAGCGGGAGCTCAGATACGCAGTATTTT
>TRBV11-3|.|TRBJ2-5|few
CASSLGASLEETQYF
TGTGCCAGCAGCTTAGGAGCTAGCTTGGAGGAGACCCAGTACTTC
>TRBV7-3|.|TRBJ2-4|.
CASSLSPGLKNIQYF
TGTGCCAGCAGCCTCTCTCCCGGGCTCAAAAACATTCAGTACTTC
>TRBV29-1|.|TRBJ1-1|few
CSVGEGNTEAFF
TGCAGCGTTGGAGAGGGGAACACTGAAGCTTTCTTT
>TRBV5-1|.|TRBJ1-6|.
CASSASGNSPLHF
TGCGCCAGCAGCGCGAGCGGAAATTCACCCCTCCACTTT
>TRBV15|.|TRBJ2-1|.
CATSRENTRVGNEQFF
TGTGCCACCAGCAGAGAGAATACCCGCGTGGGCAATGAGCAGTTCTTC
>TRBV10-1|.|TRBJ1-6|.
CASSEEGSNSPLHF
TGCGCCAGCAGTGAAGAGGGAAGTAATTCACCCCTCCACTTT
>TRBV20-1|.|TRBJ1-2|once
CSARVTGRRGYTF
TGCAGTGCTAGAGTAACAGGGCGACGCGGCTACACCTTC
>TRBV15|.|TRBJ2-1|few
CATSRQKLTGNEQFF
TGTGCCACCAGCAGACAAAAATTGACAGGCAATGAGCAGTTCTTC
>TRBV14|TRBD1|TRBJ2-6|.
CASRRTGTGILRANVLTF
TGTGCCAGCAGGAGGACCGGGACAGGGATCTTGAGGGCCAACGTCCTGACTTTC
>TRBV5-1|.|TRBJ2-5|few
CASRWIRQETQYF
TGCGCCAGCAGATGGATTCGACAAGAGACCCAGTACTTC
>TRBV10-3|.|TRBJ1-2|.
CAISDTSQNYGYTF
TGTGCCATCAGTGACACTAGCCAGAACTATGGCTACACCTTC
>TRBV15|.|TRBJ2-3|few
CATSSQVGGAAADTQYF
TGTGCCACCAGCAGCCAAGTCGGGGGCGCGGCTGCAGATACGCAGTATTTT
>TRBV30|.|TRBJ2-3|few
CACQGGSGTQYF
TGTGCCTGCCAAGGGGGGTCTGGTACGCAGTATTTT
>TRBV29-1|TRBD2|TRBJ2-1|.
CSVGSGANNEQFF
TGCAGCGTTGGTAGCGGGGCCAACAATGAGCAGTTCTTC
>TRBV3-1|TRBD2|TRBJ2-1|once
CASSHKLAGVWNEQFF
TGTGCCAGCAGCCACAAACTAGCGGGAGTGTGGAATGAGCAGTTCTTC
>TRBV18|.|TRBJ2-7|.
CASSPPHQVAYEQYF
TGTGCCAGCTCACCTCCCCATCAGGTGGCCTACGAGCAGTACTTC